This entry is about one TCR beta chain. What it binds is unknown. CDR1 and CDR2 from the germline V gene are LNHDA and SQIVND (reference sequence). The CDR3 contains 17 residues. V was clipped by 5 bases and J by 1 base; unmatched bases: 5. The input for sorted-subset replicate PCRs was approximately 200 ng DNA, some 28,000 T cell genomes. The table came from immunoSEQ multiplex PCR; TCRdb's copy has only in-frame clones and leaves some out. The data hold 2 million to 2.5 million clones, with roughly 96% observed a single time. The sample belongs to a study of shared clonotypes between healthy human individuals. Whole-study results and caveats: Larger estimated richness was generally recorded for naive subsets relative to memory subsets.

The sequencing sample was made of naive CD4+ T cells sorted from blood. The subset was: CD45RA+ positively selected. The J gene is TRBJ2-3, the V gene TRBV19; 14 bases match TRBD2. The TCR comes from a man younger than 35 in good health. For the CDR3, the DNA is TGTGCCAGTAGTCGGGGACTAGCGGGAGAAGGCACAGATACGCAGTATTTT. The encoded protein is CASSRGLAGEGTDTQYF. The full variable domain, rest sourced from reference TRBV19 and TRBJ2-3, is DGGITQSPKYLFRKEGQNVTLSCEQNLNHDAMYWYRQDPGQGLRLIYYSQIVNDFQKGDIAEGYSVSREKKESFPLTVTSAQKNPTAFYLCASSRGLAGEGTDTQYFGPGTRLTVL.